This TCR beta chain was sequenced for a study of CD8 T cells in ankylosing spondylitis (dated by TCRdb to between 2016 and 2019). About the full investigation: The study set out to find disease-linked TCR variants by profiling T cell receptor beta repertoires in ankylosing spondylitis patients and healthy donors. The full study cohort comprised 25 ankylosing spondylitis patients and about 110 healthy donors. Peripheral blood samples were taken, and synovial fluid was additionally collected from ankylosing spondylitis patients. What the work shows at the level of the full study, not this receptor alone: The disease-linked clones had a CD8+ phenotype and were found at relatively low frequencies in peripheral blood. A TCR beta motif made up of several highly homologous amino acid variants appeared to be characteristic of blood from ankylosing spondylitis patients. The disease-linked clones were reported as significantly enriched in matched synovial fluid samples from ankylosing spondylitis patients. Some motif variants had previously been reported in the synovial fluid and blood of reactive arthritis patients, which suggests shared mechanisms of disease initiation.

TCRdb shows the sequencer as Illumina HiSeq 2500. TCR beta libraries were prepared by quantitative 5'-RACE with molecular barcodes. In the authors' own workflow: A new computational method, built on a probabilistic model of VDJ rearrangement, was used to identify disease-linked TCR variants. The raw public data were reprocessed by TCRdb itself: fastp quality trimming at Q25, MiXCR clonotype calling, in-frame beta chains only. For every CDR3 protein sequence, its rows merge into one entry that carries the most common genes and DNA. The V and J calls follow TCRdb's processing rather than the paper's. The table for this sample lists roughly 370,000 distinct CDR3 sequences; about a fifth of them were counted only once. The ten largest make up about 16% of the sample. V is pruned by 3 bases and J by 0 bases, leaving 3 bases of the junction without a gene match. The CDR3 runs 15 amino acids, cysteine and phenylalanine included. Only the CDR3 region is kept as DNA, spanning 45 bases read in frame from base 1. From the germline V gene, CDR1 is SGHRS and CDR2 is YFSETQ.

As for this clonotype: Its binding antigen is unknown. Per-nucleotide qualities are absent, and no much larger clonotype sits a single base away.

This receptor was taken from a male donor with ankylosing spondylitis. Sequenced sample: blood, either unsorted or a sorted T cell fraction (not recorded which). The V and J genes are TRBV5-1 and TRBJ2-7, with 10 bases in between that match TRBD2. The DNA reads TGCGCCAGCAGCTGGGGACTAGCGAACTCCTACGAGCAGTACTTC. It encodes CASSWGLANSYEQYF.